What follows are 31 T cell receptor beta chains derived from one specimen sequenced in a study of shared clonotypes between healthy human individuals. TCRdb's copy holds only in-frame clones and misses some; the assay was immunoSEQ multiplex PCR. Of about 1 million clones detected, about 80% appear once; the ten largest clones hold around 1.5%. Sequencing input: memory CD4+ T cells sorted from blood. This sample's subset: CD45RA-negative fraction. The receptors originated from a man aged 18 to 29 in good health.

This clone occurred a few times. The chain recombines TRBV15 with TRBJ2-3; D is undetermined. Per the germline V gene, CDR1 is LNHNV and CDR2 is YYDKDF (reference sequence). Trimming took off 1 base at V and 1 base at J, with 3 bases between the two ends. The CDR3 length is 13 residues. CDR3 residues: CATSRGGTDTQYF. CDR3 sequence (DNA): TGTGCCACCAGCAGAGGGGGCACAGATACGCAGTATTTT. The variable domain in full, with the rest retrieved from reference TRBV15 and TRBJ2-3, is DAMVIQNPRYQVTQFGKPVTLSCSQTLNHNVMYWYQQKSSQAPKLLFHYYDKDFNNEADTPDNFQSRRPNTSFCFLDIRSPGLGDTAMYLCATSRGGTDTQYFGPGTRLTVL.

This sequence joins TRBV9 and TRBJ2-7; D perhaps matches TRBD2 (5 bases). This CDR3 spans 14 amino acids. The V end lost 0 bases, the J end lost 3 bases, and 10 bases lay between the germline ends. CDR1 is SGDLS and CDR2 is YYNGEE in the germline V gene. CDR3 bases: TGTGCCAGCAGCGTAGAACCGGGAATCTACGAGCAGTACTTC. This sequence encodes CASSVEPGIYEQYF.

The chain links TRBV6-6 to TRBJ1-3, with D unclear. V was pared by 2 bases and J by 1 base, with 12 bases between. The germline V gene encodes CDR1 MNHNY and CDR2 SVGAGI (reference sequence). CDR3 length: 16 amino acids. CDR3 bases: TGTGCCAGCAGTTACGGTGCGGAACGGTCTGGAAACACCATATATTTT. Translation gives CASSYGAERSGNTIYF.

The chain joins TRBV5-1 to TRBJ1-5; possible D gene TRBD1, 6 bases. Trimming shortened V by 0 bases and J by 6 bases, and 13 bases separated the two germline ends. This CDR3 has 15 amino acids. The V gene's germline CDR1 is SGHRS and CDR2 YFSETQ. CDR3 nucleotide sequence: TGCGCCAGCAGCTTGGGATGGGGGGGCGGTCAGCCCCAGCATTTT. As protein: CASSLGWGGGQPQHF.

The V gene is TRBV4-2, the J gene TRBJ1-5; 7 bases are a match to TRBD1. CDR1 and CDR2 (germline): LGHNA, YNFKEQ. V lost 3 bases and J lost 4; bases outside the gene matches: 9. CDR3 length: 16 residues. The CDR3 DNA follows: TGTGCCAGCAGCCATCATGACAGGGAGGGTAATCAGCCCCAGCATTTT. Its translation is CASSHHDREGNQPQHF.

The chain combines TRBV28 with TRBJ1-6; 7 bases match TRBD1. CDR1 and CDR2 (germline): MDHEN, SYDVKM. The length of the CDR3 is 15 residues. The V segment lost 4 bases and the J segment 7 bases; nucleotides outside the gene matches: 7. CDR3 loop: CASSYPTGRNSPLHF. CDR3 nucleotide sequence: TGTGCCAGCAGTTACCCGACAGGGAGAAATTCACCCCTCCACTTT.

The J gene is TRBJ2-7, the V gene TRBV7-4, with 11 bases aligning to TRBD1. Germline loops: CDR1 SGHVT, CDR2 SQSDAQ. V gave up 5 bases and J gave up 5 bases; unmatched junction bases: 2. The CDR3 has 13 residues. CDR3 amino acids: CASSPDRGHEQYF. In DNA, the CDR3 is TGTGCCAGCAGCCCGGACAGGGGGCACGAGCAGTACTTC.

In its sample, this clone was seen once. The gene calls are TRBV5-1 and TRBJ1-6; weak D call: TRBD1 (5 bases). The V gene's germline CDR1 is SGHRS and CDR2 YFSETQ. Trimming took 2 bases from V and 10 from J, leaving 13 bases between them. This CDR3 has 14 residues. The CDR3 coding sequence is TGCGCCAGCAGCTTTGCCTCAGGGTACTCACCCCTCCACTTT. Its protein product is CASSFASGYSPLHF.

This chain uses TRBV4-1 with TRBJ2-3; 7 nucleotides align to TRBD2. V gave up 1 base and J gave up 1 base; unmatched junction bases: 2. This CDR3 region has 15 residues. Germline CDR1 is MGHRA and CDR2 is YSYEKL. CDR3 bases: TGCGCCAGCAGCCAAGGGGGGAGGGGCACAGATACGCAGTATTTT. Protein: CASSQGGRGTDTQYF.

The chain is built from TRBV19 and TRBJ1-5; TRBD1 is a possible D gene (6 bases). V was trimmed by 4 bases and J by 11 bases, leaving 15 bases between them. This CDR3 comprises 13 residues. The germline gives CDR1 LNHDA, CDR2 SQIVND (reference sequence). CDR3 sequence: CASSTVGQTAQHF. The CDR3 bases are TGTGCCAGTAGTACCGTCGGACAGACGGCCCAGCATTTT.

J is TRBJ2-5 and V is TRBV7-6, with TRBD2 identical over 8 bases. The junction had 4 bases not matched to a gene; V was cut back by 5 bases and J by 5 bases. Germline V CDR1 and CDR2: SGHVS, FNYEAQ. CDR3 length equals 13 residues. CDR3 sequence: CASSRTSSETQYF. CDR3 coding DNA: TGTGCCAGCAGCCGGACTAGCTCGGAGACCCAGTACTTC.

The rearrangement uses TRBV30 and TRBJ1-1, with D perhaps TRBD1 (6 bases). The CDR3 loop spans 14 amino acids. Germline assignment: CDR1 GTSNPN and CDR2 SVGIG (reference sequence). Trimming shortened V by 7 bases and J by 0 bases, and 15 bases separated the two germline ends. CDR3 protein: CASGGGLMNTEAFF. The CDR3 coding sequence is TGTGCCTCGGGGGGCGGTCTAATGAACACTGAAGCTTTCTTT.

V usage is TRBV28 and J usage is TRBJ1-6, with D perhaps matching TRBD1 (5 bases). Trimming stripped 6 bases from V and 10 bases from J, with 22 bases between. The CDR3 extends over 16 amino acids. Germline V gives CDR1 MDHEN, CDR2 SYDVKM. The CDR3 DNA reads TGTGCCAGCAGACCCTTTTCCGGGACCGGGATGTCACCCCTCCACTTT. Translating it yields CASRPFSGTGMSPLHF.

Concerning this clone itself: A read error likely explains this, since a far larger clone differs by one base. The sample contains more than one DNA sequence encoding this CDR3. The V gene is TRBV4-1, the J gene TRBJ1-1; D is perhaps TRBD1 (5 bases). In germline, CDR1 is MGHRA, CDR2 YSYEKL. The CDR3 runs 15 residues. Here the CDR3 reads CASSQGSIRGGGAFF. The CDR3 bases are TGCGCCAGCAGCCAGGGGTCAATAAGGGGCGGGGGAGCTTTCTTC.

The CDR3 here is CASSIGGLAGGQDEQFF. The CDR3 nucleotides are TGCGCCAGCAGCATTGGCGGTCTAGCGGGGGGGCAGGATGAGCAGTTCTTC. V usage is TRBV5-1 and J usage is TRBJ2-1; TRBD2 aligns across 12 bases. V was clipped by 4 bases and J by 8 bases; unmatched bases: 13. This CDR3 comprises 17 residues. Per germline, CDR1 SGHRS and CDR2 YFSETQ.

This clone was seen just once. CDR3 nucleotide sequence: TGTGCCAGCTCACCACGGCCTGGCGGAGAGACCCAGTACTTC. Translation gives CASSPRPGGETQYF. This chain uses TRBV18 with TRBJ2-5, with D unresolved. Germline CDR1 is KGHSH and CDR2 is LQKENI. V lost 1 base and J lost 4, with 10 bases in between. The CDR3 runs 14 residues.

The V call is TRBV6-1, the J call TRBJ1-2, with 8 nucleotides matching TRBD1. The CDR3 has 15 amino acids. The V segment lost 2 bases and the J segment 4 bases; nucleotides outside the gene matches: 6. CDR1 is MNHNS and CDR2 is SASEGT in the germline V gene. The CDR3 here is CASSEWGQASYGYTF. The CDR3 nucleotides are TGTGCCAGCAGTGAATGGGGACAGGCGTCCTATGGCTACACCTTC.

As regards this clone: Other DNA sequences in the sample encode the same CDR3. The rearrangement uses TRBV28 and TRBJ1-2; D ambiguous. V lost 2 bases to trimming and J lost 4 bases, with 8 bases between them. This CDR3 has 13 residues. Germline V lookup: CDR1 MDHEN, CDR2 SYDVKM. CDR3 loop: CASSLAGPYGYTF. The CDR3 nucleotides are TGTGCCAGCAGTTTAGCCGGGCCCTATGGCTACACCTTC.

Notes on this clone: A far more abundant clone sits one base away, making this likely a read error. At the DNA level, this CDR3 is encoded by other sequences in the same sample as well. The V call is TRBV7-2, the J call TRBJ1-5; 7 positions agree with TRBD1. Losses at the gene ends were 1 base for V and 2 bases for J; bases not matched to a gene: 2. The length of the CDR3 is 15 residues. Germline V gene lookup returns CDR1 SGHTA and CDR2 FQGNSA. The chain's CDR3 is CASSLDRGGNQPQHF. In nucleotides, the CDR3 is TGTGCCAGCAGCTTAGACAGGGGAGGCAATCAGCCCCAGCATTTT.

As concerns this clone: This probably arose from a read error, given a far larger clone one base away. The chain couples TRBV7-6 to TRBJ2-7, with TRBD1 matching 7 bases. Per germline, CDR1 SGHVS and CDR2 FNYEAQ. The CDR3 has 12 amino acids. V lost 1 base and J lost 6; bases outside the gene matches: 0. CDR3 DNA: TGTGCCAGCAGCTTAGACAGGGGCGAGCAGTACTTC. Protein product: CASSLDRGEQYF.

This clone appeared a single time. The CDR3 protein is CASSGQGRRAFF. CDR3 bases: TGCGCCAGCAGTGGACAGGGGAGAAGGGCTTTCTTT. This rearrangement joins TRBV10-1 to TRBJ1-1, with TRBD1 matching 8 bases. Germline loops: CDR1 WNHNN, CDR2 SYGVQD (reference sequence). The CDR3 spans 12 residues. V was clipped by 4 bases and J by 11 bases; unmatched bases: 6.

The chain joins TRBV6-1 to TRBJ2-7, with D possibly TRBD1 on 6 matching bases. The germline CDR1 and CDR2 sequences are MNHNS and SASEGT. The CDR3 contains 15 residues. V was trimmed by 0 bases and J by 2 bases, leaving 11 bases between them. The CDR3: CASSEAPGQPYEQYF. The CDR3 DNA sequence: TGTGCCAGCAGTGAAGCGCCGGGACAACCCTACGAGCAGTACTTC.

The sample holds one count of this clone. The V gene is TRBV10-1, the J gene TRBJ2-3; no definite D call. CDR3 length equals 14 residues. V was clipped by 6 bases and J by 2 bases, with 12 bases between them. Germline values: CDR1 WNHNN, CDR2 SYGVQD (reference sequence). The CDR3: CASSGTRNTDTQYF. In DNA form, the CDR3 reads TGCGCCAGCAGCGGTACCAGGAACACAGATACGCAGTATTTT.

The chain employs TRBV30 and TRBJ2-7; possible D gene TRBD2, 5 bases. Trimming shortened V by 8 bases and J by 5 bases, and 16 bases separated the two germline ends. Germline V lookup: CDR1 GTSNPN, CDR2 SVGIG (reference sequence). The CDR3 sequence is 12 residues long. The CDR3, as DNA: TGTGCCCAAGCGAAGGAGGTGGACGAGCAGTACTTC. As protein: CAQAKEVDEQYF.

The genes are TRBV9 and TRBJ2-5, with 11 bases identical to TRBD2. This CDR3 spans 15 amino acids. Germline V gene sequence: CDR1 SGDLS, CDR2 YYNGEE. V was clipped by 2 bases and J by 5 bases; unmatched bases: 5. The CDR3 nucleotides are TGTGCCAGCAGCGTTACTAGCGGGAGAGGTGAGACCCAGTACTTC. Its protein product is CASSVTSGRGETQYF.

This sequence joins TRBV6-5 and TRBJ1-5; no definite D call. Germline V gene data show CDR1 as MNHEY and CDR2 as SVGAGI. Trimming took off 4 bases at V and 3 bases at J, with 10 bases between the two ends. This CDR3 comprises 14 residues. Here the CDR3 DNA reads TGTGCCAGCAGTTCATACGGACTCAATCAGCCCCAGCATTTT. Translation: CASSSYGLNQPQHF.

CDR3 nucleotide sequence: TGTGCCAGCAGCTTAGCCGGCAGGTTAGATACGCAGTATTTT. This translates into CASSLAGRLDTQYF. The rearrangement links TRBV7-9 to TRBJ2-3; D is undetermined. CDR1 and CDR2 (germline): SEHNR, FQNEAQ (reference sequence). Trimming pared 0 bases from V and 5 bases from J, leaving 9 bases between. The CDR3 sequence is 14 residues long.

Regarding this clone: In the same sample, other DNA sequences code for this CDR3. The V call is TRBV15, the J call TRBJ1-5; D gene uncertain. The CDR3 consists of 13 residues. Per germline, CDR1 LNHNV and CDR2 YYDKDF (reference sequence). Trimming removed 3 bases from V and 1 base from J, with 4 bases in between. The CDR3 loop reads CATSRESNQPQHF. CDR3 bases: TGTGCCACCAGCAGGGAGAGCAATCAGCCCCAGCATTTT.

The table lists this clone with a count of one. The CDR3 region is CASSYASGSGETQYF. CDR3 DNA sequence: TGTGCCAGCAGTTACGCTAGCGGGTCAGGAGAGACCCAGTACTTC. The chain employs TRBV6-6 and TRBJ2-5, with 8 bases identical to TRBD2. The germline V gene has CDR1 MNHNY and CDR2 SVGAGI (reference sequence). This CDR3 has 15 amino acids. Trimming removed 2 bases from V and 4 bases from J; junction bases left unmatched: 6.

With respect to this clone: This specimen includes other DNA sequences encoding the same CDR3. V usage is TRBV6-6 and J usage is TRBJ1-1; possible D gene TRBD1, 6 bases. This CDR3 spans 12 amino acids. CDR1 is MNHNY, CDR2 SVGAGI, per germline (reference sequence). Trimming removed 3 bases from V and 8 bases from J, with 10 bases in between. The CDR3 DNA reads TGTGCCAGCAGTTATCAGGGGATAGAAGCTTTCTTT. Translating gives CASSYQGIEAFF.

The chain carries TRBV30 and TRBJ2-7; 7 bases match TRBD1. The trim removed 8 bases at V and 8 bases at J, leaving 12 bases unmatched. The CDR3 contains 12 residues. Germline V gene data show CDR1 as GTSNPN and CDR2 as SVGIG (reference sequence). Here the CDR3 DNA reads TGTGCCACCGGGACAGCGTGGATGCAGCAGTACTTC. Its protein is CATGTAWMQQYF. Complete variable domain (other parts from reference TRBV30 and TRBJ2-7): SQTIHQWPATLVQPVGSPLSLECTVEGTSNPNLYWYRQAAGRGLQLLFYSVGIGQISSEVPQNLSASRPQDRQFILSSKKLLLSDSGFYLCATGTAWMQQYFGPGTRLTVT.